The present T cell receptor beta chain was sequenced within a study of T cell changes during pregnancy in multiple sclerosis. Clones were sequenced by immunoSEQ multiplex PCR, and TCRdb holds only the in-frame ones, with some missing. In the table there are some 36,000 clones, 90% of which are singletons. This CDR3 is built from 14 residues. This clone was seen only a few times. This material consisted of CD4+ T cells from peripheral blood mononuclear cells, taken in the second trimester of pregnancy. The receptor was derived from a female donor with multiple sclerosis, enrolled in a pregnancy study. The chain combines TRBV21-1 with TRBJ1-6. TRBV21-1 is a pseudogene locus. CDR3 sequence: CASRDKRSNSPLHF. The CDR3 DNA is TGTGCCAGCAGAGATAAGCGCTCGAATTCACCCCTCCACTTT.